The clone carrying this T cell receptor (beta chain) was observed a handful of times. Its target is not known. This sample is part of a study of CD8 T cells in Susac syndrome. Across the study: Among the sequenced Susac syndrome patients, roughly six had active disease while eight or nine were in remission. Whole-study results and caveats: As the study acknowledged, the number of individuals who were part of its TCR sequencing and HLA analysis was relatively small.

About 0.45 to 1 ug RNA was reverse transcribed with random hexamers. MiXCR, applied by TCRdb to the immunoSEQ multiplex PCR reads, yields one record per CDR3 protein. In the table there are 150,000 to 200,000 distinct CDR3 sequences, roughly 91% of which are singletons. This sequence originates from a human donor with Susac syndrome. What was sequenced was CD4+ T cells from PBMCs.

The CDR3 region has the DNA TGTGCCAGCAGCTCTGGGGGGGATACGCAGTATTTT. Translation: CASSSGGDTQYF. The gene calls are TRBV11-2 and TRBJ2-3; TRBD2 is a possible D gene (6 bases). The V and J ends lost 4 bases and 6 bases respectively, with 8 bases between them. The CDR3 has 12 amino acids. Germline CDR1 reads SGHAT; CDR2 reads FQNNGV.